The 16 T cell receptor beta chains given below trace back to one sample, sequenced in a study of CD8 T cells in Susac syndrome. With random hexamers, reverse transcription was performed on about 0.5 to 1 ug of RNA. From the immunoSEQ multiplex PCR reads, TCRdb called clonotypes with MiXCR, one entry per CDR3 protein. This table holds around 150,000 distinct CDR3 sequences, 90% to 96% found once. Sequencing was carried out using CD4+ T cells from PBMCs. Source of these receptors: a human donor with Susac syndrome.

CDR3 region: CASRNQGAGGDTQYF. CDR3 nucleotides: TGTGCCAGCAGGAACCAGGGGGCAGGTGGAGATACGCAGTATTTT. The rearrangement links TRBV12-3 or TRBV12-4 to TRBJ2-3, with 8 bases lining up with TRBD1. V dropped 6 bases and J dropped 5; count of bases not matched to a gene: 10. This CDR3 contains 15 residues.

This chain uses TRBV20-1 with TRBJ1-2, with D tentatively TRBD1 (5 bases). This CDR3 contains 12 residues. Trimming cost V 5 bases and J 2 bases, with 9 bases left between them. In germline, CDR1 is DFQATT, CDR2 SNEGSKA (reference sequence). As DNA, the CDR3 is TGCAGTGCTGCCAGGGCGAACTATGGCTACACCTTC. It translates to CSAARANYGYTF.

The chain has TRBV9 and TRBJ2-3, with D possibly being TRBD2 (5 bases). V was pared by 4 bases and J by 7 bases, with 16 bases between. The CDR3 has 14 residues. Germline CDR1 is SGDLS and CDR2 is YYNGEE. Here the CDR3 reads CASSSWKDGNTQYF. The CDR3 DNA reads TGTGCCAGCAGCTCGTGGAAAGACGGGAATACGCAGTATTTT.

The V and J genes are TRBV3-1 and TRBJ1-5; perhaps TRBD1 as D (5 bases). The V gene's germline CDR1 is LGHDT and CDR2 YNNKEL (reference sequence). This CDR3 spans 14 amino acids. V lost 2 bases and J lost 4, with 9 bases in between. CDR3 in amino acids: CASSQHRLNQPQHF. The CDR3 bases are TGTGCCAGCAGCCAACACAGGCTTAATCAGCCCCAGCATTTT.

The rearrangement uses TRBV29-1 and TRBJ2-7, with D maybe TRBD1 (6 bases). The CDR3 runs 13 residues. V was pared by 5 bases and J by 4 bases, with 15 bases between. Germline V gene data show CDR1 as SQVTM and CDR2 as ANQGSEA. In DNA form, the CDR3 reads TGCAGCGTTACTACGGGACAAGGGTACGAGCAGTACTTC. Encoded protein: CSVTTGQGYEQYF.

The rearrangement uses TRBV3-1 and TRBJ1-4; 7 nucleotides align to TRBD1. The CDR3 is 14 amino acids. With 9 bases clipped from V and 7 bases from J, the junction kept 11 bases outside the gene matches. Per the germline V gene, CDR1 is LGHDT and CDR2 is YNNKEL (reference sequence). The CDR3 DNA sequence: TGTGCCAGTACCGGGACAGCGACGGGTGAAAAACTGTTTTTT. This codes for CASTGTATGEKLFF. Full variable domain (rest looked up from reference TRBV3-1 and TRBJ1-4): DTAVSQTPKYLVTQMGNDKSIKCEQNLGHDTMYWYKQDSKKFLKIMFSYNNKELIINETVPNRFSPKSPDKAHLNLHINSLELGDSAVYFCASTGTATGEKLFFGSGTQLSVL.

The rearrangement joins TRBV19 to TRBJ1-5; a weak D match, TRBD1 (5 bases). There are 14 residues in the CDR3. CDR1 and CDR2 from the germline V gene are LNHDA and SQIVND (reference sequence). Trimming cost V 9 bases and J 5 bases, with 17 bases left between them. CDR3 sequence (DNA): TGTGCCAGCCATGAACGGCCCAGGGATCAGCCCCAGCATTTT. It specifies CASHERPRDQPQHF.

V is TRBV7-9 and J is TRBJ2-3; D is perhaps TRBD2 (5 bases). CDR1 is SEHNR, CDR2 FQNEAQ, per germline (reference sequence). With 3 bases removed from V and 12 bases from J, the gap between germline ends came to 10 bases. The CDR3 is 11 amino acids. DNA for the CDR3: TGTGCCAGCAGCTTCCCCGGGATCCAGTATTTT. Translating gives CASSFPGIQYF.

The chain employs TRBV28 and TRBJ2-3; D perhaps matches TRBD1 (5 bases). The CDR3 loop spans 14 amino acids. The V end lost 6 bases, the J end lost 1 base, and 11 bases lay between the germline ends. Germline CDR1 is MDHEN and CDR2 is SYDVKM. Here the CDR3 DNA reads TGTGCCAGCAGGGCCGTGACAGGCACAGATACGCAGTATTTT. Encoded protein: CASRAVTGTDTQYF.

This rearrangement joins TRBV2 to TRBJ2-7; D assignment may be TRBD1 or TRBD2 (6 bases each). Trimming left V 5 bases short and J 13 bases short, with 21 bases between. Germline V CDR1 and CDR2: SNHLY, FYNNEI. The CDR3 consists of 13 residues. The CDR3 spells CASSKEGAMGAYF. The CDR3 region has the DNA TGTGCCAGCAGTAAGGAGGGTGCAATGGGGGCTTACTTC.

A note on this clonotype: At one of its ends the junction is not consistent with the germline gene, which may arise from a read error. This sequence joins TRBV5-1 and TRBJ2-2; D gene uncertain. The germline V gene encodes CDR1 SGHRS and CDR2 YFSETQ. The CDR3 loop spans 12 amino acids. CDR3 sequence: CASRSNTGELFF. For the CDR3, the DNA is TGCGCGAGCAGGTCGAACACCGGGGAGCTGTTTTTT. Filled out from reference TRBV5-1 and TRBJ2-2, the complete variable domain reads KAGVTQTPRYLIKTRGQQVTLSCSPISGHRSVSWYQQTPGQGLQFLFEYFSETQRNKGNFPGRFSGRQFSNSRSEMNVSTLELGDSALYLCASRSNTGELFFGEGSRLTVL.

The chain joins TRBV18 to TRBJ2-3; no definite D call. CDR3 length equals 15 residues. Between the trimmed V and J ends, which lost 0 bases and 8 bases, there was a span of 15 bases. In germline, CDR1 is KGHSH, CDR2 LQKENI. CDR3 coding DNA: TGTGCCAGCTCACCACCGTCCGTCGCGTTGGGTACGCAGTATTTT. Translated: CASSPPSVALGTQYF.

The chain carries TRBV12-3 or TRBV12-4 and TRBJ2-5; no clear D. V was trimmed by 6 bases and J by 2 bases, leaving 13 bases between them. The CDR3 totals 14 residues. In nucleotides, the CDR3 is TGTGCCAGCAGCCCCCTGTCAATTCAAGAGACCCAGTACTTC. Protein: CASSPLSIQETQYF.

The chain joins TRBV20-1 to TRBJ2-5; D is ambiguous. Per the germline V gene, CDR1 is DFQATT and CDR2 is SNEGSKA (reference sequence). The length of the CDR3 is 12 residues. The ends were cut back, 6 bases at V and 4 bases at J, with 12 bases in the middle. The CDR3 coding sequence is TGCAGTGCCCGCCGGTCCGTAGAGACCCAGTACTTC. Its translation: CSARRSVETQYF.

The chain has TRBV20-1 and TRBJ2-3; D is possibly TRBD1 (6 bases). The CDR3 has 14 residues. Per the germline V gene, CDR1 is DFQATT and CDR2 is SNEGSKA (reference sequence). Trimming cost V 6 bases and J 1 base, with 14 bases left between them. The CDR3 loop reads CSAPQGVGTDTQYF. DNA of the CDR3: TGCAGTGCCCCACAGGGTGTAGGCACAGATACGCAGTATTTT.

The CDR3 coding sequence is TGTGCCAGCAGTTTAAAGTTTATGAACACTGAAGCTTTCTTT. It is translated as CASSLKFMNTEAFF. The V and J genes are TRBV12-3 or TRBV12-4 and TRBJ1-1; no definite D call. V was cut by 2 bases and J by 0 bases, with 7 bases left in between. CDR3 length equals 14 residues.